Here is one T cell receptor beta chain with its context. The antigen is not known. This record belongs to a study of CXCR3-negative and CXCR3-positive naive CD8 T cells. Study outcomes and limitations: Researchers report that CXCR3-positive naive cells carry more hydrophobic TRB CDR3s than CXCR3-negative naive cells.

cDNA libraries for TRB were generated by 5' RACE incorporating UMI labels. TCRdb re-called the 5' RACE reads; every CDR3 protein appears as one record, without DNA. The repertoire table contains roughly 5,100 distinct CDR3 sequences. The CDR3 has 12 amino acids. Germline V CDR1 and CDR2: MNHNY, SVGAGI (reference sequence). The TCR originated in a human donor in good health. Some clones in this sample may be carry-over from other donors' samples. Source material: naive CXCR3+ CD8+ T cells from blood. Subset defined: CD45RO-CCR7+CD27+CD95- naive CD8+ T cells expressing CXCR3 (TNR3+). J is TRBJ2-1 and V is TRBV6-6; TCRdb reports TRBD1, a call that lacks DNA to check it against. The CDR3 reads CASSDQGNEQFF.